This T cell receptor beta chain emerged from a study of shared clonotypes between healthy human individuals. At the level of the study: The study used three CD4 naive, three CD4 memory, two CD8 naive and one CD8 memory plate per donor.

Worth noting for this clone: Its target is not known.

Here immunoSEQ multiplex PCR was the method, and the copy in TCRdb shows in-frame clones only, minus some. Among some 2.1 million clones listed, just under 95% were seen once. The germline V and J ends were trimmed by 4 bases and 4 bases, with 11 bases remaining between them. The CDR3 is 14 amino acids. The germline CDR1 and CDR2 sequences are SGDLS and YYNGEE. General study points: Clonotypes that were shared across four donors made up approximately 5% of naive CD4 clonotypes. Compared with clonotypes that all four donors shared, non-shared clonotypes had lower generation probabilities.

CD8 cells classed as naive were CD45RO-negative and positively selected for CCR7, excluding terminally differentiated effector memory CD45RA+ cells. The sequencing input was naive CD8+ T cells from PBMCs. This chain connects TRBV9 to TRBJ1-4; D uncertain. The sequence was obtained from a man aged 18 to 30 in good health. Some clones in this sample may be carry-over from other donors' samples. CDR3 in amino acids: CASSSVGVNEKLFF. The CDR3 DNA sequence: TGTGCCAGCAGCTCTGTGGGAGTTAATGAAAAACTGTTTTTT.